This T cell receptor (beta chain) was sequenced during a study of OX40 agonist ivuxolimab in advanced cancers. TCRdb's table, derived via immunoSEQ multiplex PCR, lists solely in-frame clones and lacks some. The data hold about 70,000 clones, with 70% to 90% observed a single time. V lost 5 bases and J 1 base, leaving 11 bases between the germline ends. The CDR3 totals 14 residues. Germline CDR1 SGHNT, CDR2 YENEEA. The chain has TRBV11-3 and TRBJ1-1; unclear D gene. Specimen: CD4+ or CD8+ T cells sorted from blood, collected in a trial of the OX40 agonist ivuxolimab. This clonotype originated in an adult with an advanced solid tumor such as melanoma, head and neck, liver or kidney cancer. In DNA, the CDR3 is TGTGCCAGCAGCCCCCGGGGAAAGAACACTGAAGCTTTCTTT. This translates into CASSPRGKNTEAFF.